This is a list of T cell receptor beta chains from one sample in a study of cytomegalovirus exposure and HLA in healthy donors. Produced via immunoSEQ multiplex PCR; TCRdb's table is partial and in-frame only. This sample has 180,000 or so clones, with 70% to 90% found just once. The sequencing sample was made of PBMCs. Source of these receptors: a man aged 18 to 30 in good health and CMV-seropositive. The CDR3 runs from the conserved cysteine through the conserved F or W. The order of the fields is CDR3 protein, CDR3 DNA, D gene, J gene, V gene, clone size. A D gene is named only where the DNA matches it firmly. Expanded clones get a size class; other rows say once, few or many, or leave the size out.

CASSRLVGETQYF	TGCGCCAGCAGTCGACTAGTTGGAGAGACCCAGTACTTC	NA	TRBJ2-5	TRBV4-1	NA
CASSLQGANEKLFF	TGCGCCAGCAGCTTACAGGGGGCTAATGAAAAACTGTTTTTT	TRBD1	TRBJ1-4	TRBV5-1	NA
CASSLGRGIAFF	TGTGCCAGCAGTTTAGGGAGGGGTATAGCTTTCTTT	NA	TRBJ1-1	TRBV27	once
CASSLGGGRNEKLFF	TGTGCCAGCAGCTTAGGTGGCGGGAGGAATGAAAAACTGTTTTTT	NA	TRBJ1-4	TRBV7-2	NA
CSSSLEYRDRAYEQYF	TGTTCCAGCAGCTTAGAATACCGGGACAGGGCCTACGAGCAGTACTTC	TRBD1	TRBJ2-7	TRBV7-9	NA
CAISGQVGERSSYNEQFF	TGTGCCATCAGCGGACAGGTCGGCGAAAGGAGCTCCTACAATGAGCAGTTCTTC	TRBD1	TRBJ2-1	TRBV10-3	NA
CAWGSGGATDTQYF	TGTGCCTGGGGGAGCGGGGGGGCCACAGATACGCAGTATTTT	TRBD2	TRBJ2-3	TRBV30	NA
CASSPGHRVANEKLFF	TGCGCCAGCAGCCCGGGACACAGGGTCGCAAATGAAAAACTGTTTTTT	NA	TRBJ1-4	TRBV5-1	NA
CASSAAGLIGGYTF	TGTGCCAGCAGTGCAGCAGGGTTAATCGGGGGCTACACCTTC	NA	TRBJ1-2	TRBV25-1	many
CASKSDRGIYSPLHF	TGTGCCAGCAAATCTGACAGGGGGATTTATTCACCCCTCCACTTT	TRBD1	TRBJ1-6	TRBV19	few
CASSLSPAGMEAFF	TGTGCCAGCAGCTTATCCCCGGCCGGGATGGAAGCTTTCTTT	NA	TRBJ1-1	TRBV7-9	NA
CASTLDRVAGNTIYF	TGCGCCAGCACCCTTGACAGGGTAGCTGGAAACACCATATATTTT	TRBD1	TRBJ1-3	TRBV5-1	few
CAISASGGLSGANVLTF	TGTGCCATCAGTGCCTCAGGGGGCCTCTCTGGGGCCAACGTCCTGACTTTC	TRBD1	TRBJ2-6	TRBV10-3	NA
CASSFPGQVNTEAFF	TGTGCCAGCAGCTTCCCGGGACAGGTGAACACTGAAGCTTTCTTT	TRBD1	TRBJ1-1	TRBV7-9	few
CASSISGGQPQHF	TGTGCCAGTAGTATCTCGGGGGGTCAGCCCCAGCATTTT	NA	TRBJ1-5	TRBV19	NA
CASSPLGLAGSNEQFF	TGTGCCAGCAGCCCTCTGGGACTAGCGGGGTCCAATGAGCAGTTCTTC	TRBD2	TRBJ2-1	TRBV27	NA
CASSLAGSQETQYF	TGCGCCAGCAGCTTGGCTGGCAGCCAAGAGACCCAGTACTTC	NA	TRBJ2-5	TRBV5-1	NA
CASIAGGAFF	TGTGCCAGCATAGCGGGGGGAGCTTTCTTT	NA	TRBJ1-1	TRBV2	once
CASTSKPPRGQYF	TGTGCCAGCACCTCTAAACCTCCCCGAGGGCAGTACTTC	NA	TRBJ2-7	TRBV6-4	NA
CATQGPQGQPQHF	TGCGCCACCCAGGGCCCCCAGGGGCAGCCCCAGCATTTT	NA	TRBJ1-5	TRBV10-2	few
CASSQPRFVAGELTNEQFF	TGTGCCAGCAGCCAACCCCGCTTCGTGGCGGGGGAGCTGACAAATGAGCAGTTCTTC	TRBD2	TRBJ2-1	TRBV14	NA
CASRRSGGAYNEQFF	TGTGCCAGCAGACGTAGCGGGGGGGCGTACAATGAGCAGTTCTTC	TRBD2	TRBJ2-1	TRBV6-1	once
CASPRRIWDTIYF	TGCGCCAGCCCCCGGAGAATTTGGGACACCATATATTTT	NA	TRBJ1-3	TRBV23-1	NA
CASSVGGGHGIETQYF	TGTGCCAGCAGCGTAGGTGGGGGACATGGGATTGAGACCCAGTACTTC	NA	TRBJ2-5	TRBV9	NA
CASSLEAPTGHYGYTF	TGTGCCAGCAGCTTAGAGGCCCCAACAGGACACTATGGCTACACCTTC	NA	TRBJ1-2	TRBV7-8	once
CASSIQFSIGGPSYEQYF	TGTGCCAGTAGTATACAGTTTTCGATAGGGGGTCCCTCCTACGAGCAGTACTTC	NA	TRBJ2-7	TRBV19	NA
CASSKTTGTGISGANVLTF	TGTGCCAGCAGCAAAACAACCGGGACAGGGATCTCTGGGGCCAACGTCCTGACTTTC	TRBD1	TRBJ2-6	TRBV11-2	NA
CASSADRGQPQHF	TGTGCCAGCAGTGCCGACAGGGGTCAGCCCCAGCATTTT	TRBD1	TRBJ1-5	TRBV6-1	NA
CASSYKDRVPPEAFF	TGTGCCAGCAGCTACAAAGACAGGGTTCCCCCTGAAGCTTTCTTT	TRBD1	TRBJ1-1	TRBV5-6	NA
CASSPLAAEAFF	TGTGCCAGCTCACCACTAGCGGCAGAAGCTTTCTTT	NA	TRBJ1-1	TRBV18	NA
CASSLAGGSYEQYF	TGCGCCAGCAGCTTGGCGGGGGGCTCCTACGAGCAGTACTTC	TRBD2	TRBJ2-7	TRBV5-1	NA
CASRLVRGDTEAFF	TGCGCCAGCAGGCTTGTCAGGGGTGACACTGAAGCTTTCTTT	NA	TRBJ1-1	TRBV5-1	NA
CASSKTGVDTEAFF	TGTGCCAGCAGCAAGACAGGCGTTGACACTGAAGCTTTCTTT	NA	TRBJ1-1	TRBV6-6	NA
CASSQDSPPPLYEQFF	TGCGCCAGCAGCCAAGATTCCCCCCCTCCACTATATGAGCAGTTCTTC	NA	TRBJ2-1	TRBV4-3	few
CASRDPGTSTHEQFF	TGTGCCAGCAGAGACCCCGGGACTAGTACCCATGAGCAGTTCTTC	TRBD2	TRBJ2-1	TRBV5-4	NA
CASSPSPSANEKLFF	TGTGCCAGCAGTCCTTCGCCCTCGGCTAATGAAAAACTGTTTTTT	NA	TRBJ1-4	TRBV6-5	NA
CASSDVLERGQETQYF	TGCGCCAGCAGTGATGTCCTTGAAAGGGGCCAAGAGACCCAGTACTTC	NA	TRBJ2-5	TRBV10-2	NA
CAWRTGANIQYF	TGTGCCTGGAGGACAGGGGCGAACATTCAGTACTTC	TRBD1	TRBJ2-4	TRBV30	NA
CASSRDREKLFF	TGTGCCAGCAGCCGGGACAGGGAGAAACTGTTTTTT	TRBD1	TRBJ1-4	TRBV6-5	few
CASSVGEETQYF	TGTGCCAGCAGCGTCGGAGAAGAGACCCAGTACTTC	NA	TRBJ2-5	TRBV9	once
CASSPGTESSYNSPLHF	TGTGCCAGCAGCCCCGGGACAGAGAGCTCCTATAATTCACCCCTCCACTTT	TRBD1	TRBJ1-6	TRBV27	NA
CASSLRHSGGANEQFF	TGTGCCAGCAGCTTGCGACATAGCGGGGGGGCTAATGAGCAGTTCTTC	TRBD2	TRBJ2-1	TRBV13	NA
CASSPRGTGVYEQYF	TGTGCCAGCTCACCACGAGGGACAGGGGTCTACGAGCAGTACTTC	TRBD1	TRBJ2-7	TRBV18	once
CASSVSGGYNEQFF	TGTGCCAGCAGCGTAAGCGGGGGGTACAATGAGCAGTTCTTC	TRBD2	TRBJ2-1	TRBV9	NA
CASSNLDRVPSTDTQYF	TGTGCCAGCAGCAATTTGGACAGGGTACCTAGCACAGATACGCAGTATTTT	NA	TRBJ2-3	TRBV21-1	NA
CASSSRGWGTDTQYF	TGTGCCAGCAGCAGTAGGGGGTGGGGCACAGATACGCAGTATTTT	NA	TRBJ2-3	TRBV11-2	few
CASRRSGTDTEKLFF	TGTGCCAGCAGGAGATCCGGGACAGACACTGAAAAACTGTTTTTT	TRBD1	TRBJ1-4	TRBV6-1	NA
CASSFGQRTGGYTF	TGTGCCAGCAGCTTCGGACAGAGAACAGGGGGCTACACCTTC	NA	TRBJ1-2	TRBV7-2	NA
CASTTNYGYTF	TGTGCCAGCACTACTAACTATGGCTACACCTTC	NA	TRBJ1-2	TRBV9	NA
CASSLDGTGYHEQYF	TGTGCCAGCAGCTTAGATGGGACAGGGTATCACGAGCAGTACTTC	TRBD1	TRBJ2-7	TRBV7-9	NA
CSAILGFTSTDTQYF	TGCAGCGCCATCCTAGGCTTTACTAGCACAGATACGCAGTATTTT	NA	TRBJ2-3	TRBV29-1	once
CAAGGRQFF	TGTGCGGCGGGGGGGCGTCAGTTCTTC	TRBD2	TRBJ2-1	TRBV28	NA
CASSLARGPGLELF	TGTGCCAGCAGCTTGGCGCGAGGACCGGGACTAGAGCTCTTC	TRBD2	TRBJ2-7	TRBV5-4	NA
CASSEGTGTGGTQYF	TGTGCCAGCAGTGAAGGGACAGGGACAGGGGGTACGCAGTATTTT	TRBD1	TRBJ2-3	TRBV2	NA
CASSLQGATDTQYF	TGTGCCAGCAGTTTACAGGGGGCAACAGATACGCAGTATTTT	TRBD1	TRBJ2-3	TRBV6-5	NA